Listed below are T cell receptor beta chains from one sample, sequenced in a study of response to subunit inactivated influenza vaccine. TCRdb re-analysed the RT-PCR reads in MiXCR, keeping a single row per CDR3 protein. The profile shows about 780,000 distinct CDR3 sequences, 18% of them singletons. Sequencing used PBMCs from blood, obtained 5 days after vaccination. The receptors were sampled from a man in his fifties who received an inactivated influenza vaccine. CDR3s include the opening cysteine and the closing phenylalanine or tryptophan. A D gene is named only where the DNA matches it firmly. The listing skips clone size in some rows; elsewhere it reads once, few, many or a size class.

size	V	J	D	DNA	CDR3
few	TRBV18	TRBJ2-1	.	TGTGCCAGCTCACCAGGCGCCACAAACAATGAGCAGTTCTTC	CASSPGATNNEQFF
many	TRBV29-1	TRBJ2-7	TRBD2	TGCAGCGTTGAAGAGTTACTAGCGGGGGCCTACGAGCAGTACTTC	CSVEELLAGAYEQYF
.	TRBV7-3	TRBJ2-1	TRBD1	TGTGCCAGCAGCGCAACCGGGACAGGGGGAGGGAATGAGCAGTTCTTC	CASSATGTGGGNEQFF
.	TRBV5-1	TRBJ2-1	TRBD1	TGCGCCAGCAGCCCCCGGTCGACGTTCGGGGGGACAGGGTTGAATGAGCAGTTCTTC	CASSPRSTFGGTGLNEQFF
.	TRBV6-1	TRBJ1-1	TRBD1	TGTGCCAGCAGAAGGGGACAGGGGAAAATGAACACTGAAGCTTTCTTT	CASRRGQGKMNTEAFF
.	TRBV12-3/TRBV12-4	TRBJ2-1	.	TGTGCCAGCAGTTTTGCCGAGACTGGCAACAATGAGCAGTTCTTC	CASSFAETGNNEQFF
few	TRBV10-3	TRBJ2-1	TRBD2	TGTGCCATCAGTGAACCAGGTTTTAGAAGCGGGAGGGCCAGGGGGAATGAGCAGTTCTTC	CAISEPGFRSGRARGNEQFF
.	TRBV4-3	TRBJ2-1	.	TGCGCCAGCAGCCAAGATGGACCAGATTACAATGAGCAGTTCTTC	CASSQDGPDYNEQFF
.	TRBV7-2	TRBJ2-1	TRBD2	TGTGCCAGCAGCTTTTTTCCCCTAGCGGGAGGGCCGAATGAGCAGTTCTTC	CASSFFPLAGGPNEQFF
few	TRBV7-2	TRBJ1-1	TRBD1	TGTGCCAGCAGCCTGGGACAGTTAGGGGAAGCTTTCTTT	CASSLGQLGEAFF
.	TRBV7-2	TRBJ1-4	.	TGTGCCAGCAGCTCCGACATTGCAACTAATGAAAAACTGTTTTTT	CASSSDIATNEKLFF
many	TRBV6-2/TRBV6-3	TRBJ1-2	TRBD1	TGTGCCAGCAGTTATCTCTCCCGGGACAGGCAATATGGCTACACCTTC	CASSYLSRDRQYGYTF
.	TRBV28	TRBJ2-7	.	TGTGCCAGCACGGGCGGGGACGCCAGCTCCTACGAGCAGTACTTC	CASTGGDASSYEQYF
few	TRBV6-1	TRBJ2-1	TRBD2	TGTGCCAGCAGTACCCCCCAGCGGGGGTACTCCTACAATGAGCAGTTCTTC	CASSTPQRGYSYNEQFF
.	TRBV5-6	TRBJ2-7	TRBD1	TGTGCCAGCAGCTTGTACGGACAGGACTACGAGCAGTACTTC	CASSLYGQDYEQYF
.	TRBV5-5	TRBJ1-2	TRBD1	TGTGCCAGCAGCTCGACAGGGAAGGTGGGAGGCTACACCTTC	CASSSTGKVGGYTF
few	TRBV12-3/TRBV12-4	TRBJ1-4	.	TGTGCCACCCGGGGGGGGAGTGAAAAACTGTTTTTT	CATRGGSEKLFF
few	TRBV7-2	TRBJ2-1	.	TGTGCCAGCAGCCGGAGGGGAGCCAAAACATCCTACAATGAGCAGTTCTTC	CASSRRGAKTSYNEQFF
.	TRBV12-3/TRBV12-4	TRBJ2-7	TRBD2	TGTGCCAGCAGTTTTGGCGGACGACTAGCGCTCTTCTACGAGCAGTACTTC	CASSFGGRLALFYEQYF
many	TRBV7-6	TRBJ2-7	TRBD2	TGTGCCAGCAGCTCAGTGACCCGGGACTATGGAATCGCCTACGAGCAGTACTTC	CASSSVTRDYGIAYEQYF